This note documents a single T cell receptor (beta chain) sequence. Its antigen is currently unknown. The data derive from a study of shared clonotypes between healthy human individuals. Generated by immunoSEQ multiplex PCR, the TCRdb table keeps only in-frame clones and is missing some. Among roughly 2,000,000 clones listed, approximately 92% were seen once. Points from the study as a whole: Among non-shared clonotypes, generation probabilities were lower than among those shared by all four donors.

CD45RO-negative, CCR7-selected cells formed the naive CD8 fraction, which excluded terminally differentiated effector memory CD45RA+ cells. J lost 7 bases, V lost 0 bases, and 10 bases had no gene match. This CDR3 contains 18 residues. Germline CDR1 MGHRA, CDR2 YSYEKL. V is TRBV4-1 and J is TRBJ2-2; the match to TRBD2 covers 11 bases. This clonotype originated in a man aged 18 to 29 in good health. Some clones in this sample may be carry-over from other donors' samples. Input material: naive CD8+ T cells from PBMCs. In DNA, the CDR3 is TGCGCCAGCAGCCAAGATGCGGGTAGCGGGAGGGCCGGCGGGGAGCTGTTTTTT. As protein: CASSQDAGSGRAGGELFF.